One sample yielded the 2 T cell receptor beta chains listed below, sequenced in a study of shared clonotypes between healthy human individuals. Sequencing was performed with immunoSEQ multiplex PCR; in TCRdb, only in-frame clones are kept and a portion is missing. The table includes about 1 million clones, approximately 68% detected once. The material sequenced was memory CD4+ T cells sorted from blood. The subset is: CD45RA-negative fraction. These receptors originate from a man younger than 30 in good health.

The CDR3 nucleotides are TGTGCCAGCAGCTTAGGCCCTGGACAGTACTTC. It is translated as CASSLGPGQYF. The chain combines TRBV7-2 with TRBJ2-4; no clear D. The CDR3 spans 11 residues. Trimming pared 1 base from V and 13 bases from J, leaving 8 bases between. CDR1 and CDR2 from the germline V gene are SGHTA and FQGNSA.

The V call is TRBV5-6, the J call TRBJ2-2; unclear D gene. The CDR3 loop spans 14 amino acids. Trimming took 1 base from V and 6 from J, leaving 10 bases between them. Germline loops: CDR1 SGHDT, CDR2 YYEEEE. CDR3 residues: CASSLFGYPGELFF. In DNA, the CDR3 is TGTGCCAGCAGCTTGTTTGGGTACCCCGGGGAGCTGTTTTTT. The variable domain in full, completed from reference TRBV5-6 and TRBJ2-2, reads DAGVTQSPTHLIKTRGQQVTLRCSPKSGHDTVSWYQQALGQGPQFIFQYYEEEERQRGNFPDRFSGHQFPNYSSELNVNALLLGDSALYLCASSLFGYPGELFFGEGSRLTVL.